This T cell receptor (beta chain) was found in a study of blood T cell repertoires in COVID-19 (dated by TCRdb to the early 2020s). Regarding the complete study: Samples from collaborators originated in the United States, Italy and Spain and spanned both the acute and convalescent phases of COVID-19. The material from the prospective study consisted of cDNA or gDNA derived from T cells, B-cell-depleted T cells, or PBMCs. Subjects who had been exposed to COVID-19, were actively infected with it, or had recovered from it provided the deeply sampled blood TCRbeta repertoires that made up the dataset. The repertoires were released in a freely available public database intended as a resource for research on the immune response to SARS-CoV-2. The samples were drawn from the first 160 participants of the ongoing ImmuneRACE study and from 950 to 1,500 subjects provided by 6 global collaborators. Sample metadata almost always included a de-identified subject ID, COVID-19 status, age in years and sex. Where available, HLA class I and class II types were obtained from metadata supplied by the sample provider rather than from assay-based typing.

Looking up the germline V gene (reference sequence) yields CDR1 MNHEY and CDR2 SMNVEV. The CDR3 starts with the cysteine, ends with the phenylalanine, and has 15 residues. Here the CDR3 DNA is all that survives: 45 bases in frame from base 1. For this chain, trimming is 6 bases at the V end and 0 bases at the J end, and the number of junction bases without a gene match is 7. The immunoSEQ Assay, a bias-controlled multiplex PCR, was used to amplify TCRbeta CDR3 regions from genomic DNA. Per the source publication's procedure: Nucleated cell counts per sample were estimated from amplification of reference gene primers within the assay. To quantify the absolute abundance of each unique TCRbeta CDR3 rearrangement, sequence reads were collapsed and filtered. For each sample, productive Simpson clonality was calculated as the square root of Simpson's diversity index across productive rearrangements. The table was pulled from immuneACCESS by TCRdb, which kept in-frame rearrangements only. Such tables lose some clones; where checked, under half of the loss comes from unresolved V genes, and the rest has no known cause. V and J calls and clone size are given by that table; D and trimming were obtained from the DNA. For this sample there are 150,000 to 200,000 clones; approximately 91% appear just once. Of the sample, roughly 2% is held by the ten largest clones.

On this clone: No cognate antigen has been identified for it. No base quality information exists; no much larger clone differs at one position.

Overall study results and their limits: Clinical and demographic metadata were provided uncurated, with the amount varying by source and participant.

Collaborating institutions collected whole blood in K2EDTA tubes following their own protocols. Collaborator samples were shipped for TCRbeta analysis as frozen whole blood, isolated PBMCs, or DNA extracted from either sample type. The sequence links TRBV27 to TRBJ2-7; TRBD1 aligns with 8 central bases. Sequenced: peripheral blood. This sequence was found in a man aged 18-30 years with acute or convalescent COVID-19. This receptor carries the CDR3 CASSQGATSSYEQYF. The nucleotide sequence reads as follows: TGTGCCAGCAGCCAGGGGGCCACGAGCTCCTACGAGCAGTACTTC.